This TCR beta chain was found in a study of cytomegalovirus exposure and HLA in healthy donors. CDR3 length: 14 amino acids. Germline values: CDR1 LNHDA, CDR2 SQIVND (reference sequence). V was trimmed by 0 bases and J by 8 bases, leaving 13 bases between them. Primers: 60 Vbeta forward and 13 Jbeta reverse. Using immunoSEQ multiplex PCR, the repertoire was profiled, and TCRdb retains in-frame clones only, with some absent. The repertoire holds around 150,000 clones, roughly 70% seen once, with approximately 4.2% in the top ten. This chain connects TRBV19 to TRBJ1-2, with D unresolved. Sequences were obtained from PBMCs. This clonotype was sampled from a man aged 45-65 years in good health and CMV-seropositive. DNA for the CDR3: TGTGCCAGTAGTATAGATCTCGGCGGGTCCGGCTACACCTTC. It translates to CASSIDLGGSGYTF.